A selection of T cell receptor beta chains follows, all from one sample in a study of CD4 T cells in relation to SARS-CoV-2 and coronaviruses. Some clones are missing from TCRdb's copy, which holds only in-frame ones; the method was immunoSEQ multiplex PCR. Of approximately 16,000 clones listed, about 82% were seen once; the top ten hold roughly two fifths. These receptors are not linked to any known antigen. The sequencing sample was made of CD4+ T cells from PBMCs, cultured in vitro. These receptors originate from a human donor in good health. Both conserved end residues are trimmed from each CDR3.

TRBV6-5	TRBJ2-5	ASSPGTRETQY
TRBV7-3	TRBJ2-7	ASSRIPRDEQY
TRBV7-6	TRBJ2-5	ASSLGSGGTQETQY
TRBV9	TRBJ2-2	ASSVDRGAGKNTGELF
TRBV4-2	TRBJ2-3	ASSTRAENTDTQY
TRBV15	TRBJ2-5	ATSRGAREGETQY
TRBV12-5	TRBJ1-5	ASGLQGAANQPQH
TRBV5-6	TRBJ1-4	ASLRWTGGEKLF
TRBV4-2	TRBJ1-3	ASSQSLTFPGNTIY
TRBV15	TRBJ2-7	ATSVSQGLSYEQY
TRBV2	TRBJ1-1	ASSGQGGIEAF
TRBV1	TRBJ2-6	TSSQYGTALHLSGANVLT
TRBV7-3	TRBJ2-6	ASSLYGSGANVLT
TRBV6-5	TRBJ1-4	ASMRSTNEKLF
TRBV10-1	TRBJ2-1	ASGTGGRGGRFNEQF
TRBV12-3/TRBV12-4	TRBJ2-1	ASSMGVVDEQF
TRBV5-1	TRBJ1-1	ASSLDTEAF
TRBV27	TRBJ1-4	ASSAGNSNEKLF
TRBV7-2	TRBJ2-5	ASSRDHGGTQY
TRBV24-1	TRBJ2-7	ATSRDDEQY
TRBV19	TRBJ2-7	ASSGYRYEQY
TRBV15	TRBJ1-2	ATSRAGRGYGYT
TRBV10-3	TRBJ2-1	AISGETSNEQF
TRBV5-4	TRBJ1-2	ASSSAKDSVGGYT
TRBV7-9	TRBJ1-3	ASSSIAGPAGNTIY
TRBV5-1	TRBJ2-6	ASSFRDGNSGANVLT
TRBV18	TRBJ1-5	ASSPSAVIGDQPQH
TRBV5-4	TRBJ2-1	ASSPGTSGNYNEQF
TRBV11-1	TRBJ2-7	ASRGQGANEQY
TRBV30	TRBJ1-3	AWNPSLTGNTIY
TRBV27	TRBJ2-6	ASKRHGAGSGANVLT
TRBV4-1	TRBJ1-1	ASSQAIDRVTEAF
TRBV5-1	TRBJ2-2	ASSGGQGRAGELF
TRBV27	TRBJ1-1	ASSLGGTNTVKNTEAF
TRBV18	TRBJ1-1	ASSPQRGRDTEAF
TRBV6-1	TRBJ2-7	ASSDPGQGFRSEQY
TRBV19	TRBJ1-4	ASRLTGGGEKLF
TRBV3-1/TRBV3-2	TRBJ1-5	ASSEIGGNQPQH
TRBV3-1/TRBV3-2	TRBJ2-7	ASSPSTGGARVEQY
TRBV2	TRBJ2-1	ASREGMSGGYNEQF
TRBV6-1	TRBJ2-2	ASSDRDGELF
TRBV5-6	TRBJ2-1	ASSSPPSGEQF
TRBV11-1	TRBJ2-7	ASSLSHRAEQY
TRBV6-5	TRBJ2-3	ASSYGTPSVDTQY
TRBV2	TRBJ2-5	ASSIAGVVETQY
TRBV6-5	TRBJ1-2	ASRRVGAVA
TRBV21-1	TRBJ2-7	ASSKEVGPCDLHEQY
TRBV9	TRBJ2-5	ASSELAGLSEETQY
TRBV6-5	TRBJ2-5	ASSPGQQETQY
TRBV19	TRBJ1-1	ASSIEQNTEAF
TRBV28	TRBJ2-2	ASGTGGIQNTGELF
TRBV28	TRBJ1-1	ASSFLLVNTEAF